This T cell receptor beta chain was profiled in a study of blood T cell repertoires in COVID-19. V was cut by 0 bases and J by 1 base, with 10 bases left in between. The germline gives CDR1 GTSNPN, CDR2 SVGIG (reference sequence). CDR3 length: 15 residues. TCRdb's copy holds only in-frame clones and misses some; the assay was immunoSEQ multiplex PCR. The sample lists around 100,000 clones, around 85% seen once, with around 2% in the top ten. The chain has TRBV30 and TRBJ1-5; D remains unclear. Sample: peripheral blood. This clonotype was obtained from a woman between 65 and 79 years old with active or convalescent COVID-19. The CDR3 DNA follows: TGTGCCTGGAGTGTAAGCGGGTCCAGCAATCAGCCCCAGCATTTT. Protein product: CAWSVSGSSNQPQHF.